Following are 27 T cell receptor beta chains from one sample sequenced in a study of OX40 agonist ivuxolimab in advanced cancers. Library method: the immunoSEQ multiplex PCR assay. Sourced from immuneACCESS, this table was stored by TCRdb with only in-frame sequences that have V and J called. A share of the clones is absent; for the studies checked, an unresolved V gene accounts for under half, and the remainder has no known explanation. This sample lists under 110,000 clones; approximately 90% were detected once. The ten largest make up approximately 0.48% of the sample. The material sequenced was CD4+ or CD8+ T cells sorted from blood, taken in a trial of the OX40 agonist ivuxolimab. The receptors were sampled from an adult with an advanced solid tumor such as melanoma, head and neck, liver or kidney cancer.

The chain couples TRBV7-2 to TRBJ1-6; unclear D gene. CDR3 size: 18 residues. Trimming pared 2 bases from V and 0 bases from J, leaving 14 bases between. Per germline, CDR1 SGHTA and CDR2 FQGNSA. The CDR3 is CASSLRKSMSSYNSPLHF. CDR3 DNA sequence: TGTGCCAGCAGCTTAAGAAAGTCCATGAGCTCCTATAATTCACCCCTCCACTTT.

This clone was counted between two and nine times. The J gene is TRBJ1-2, the V gene TRBV5-1; D may be TRBD1 (6 bases). V shed 0 bases and J shed 8 bases, with 14 bases lying between them. The germline CDR1 and CDR2 sequences are SGHRS and YFSETQ. The CDR3 has 14 residues. The CDR3 here is CASSLEGQGSGYTF. The CDR3 DNA sequence: TGCGCCAGCAGCTTGGAAGGGCAGGGGAGCGGCTACACCTTC.

The count of this clone is one. V usage is TRBV5-1 and J usage is TRBJ2-2, with 9 bases matching TRBD1. After removal of 4 bases from V and 6 bases from J, the junction contained 1 base not matched to a gene. Germline values: CDR1 SGHRS, CDR2 YFSETQ. The CDR3 runs to 13 residues. CDR3 residues: CASSRQGAGELFF. The DNA of the CDR3 is TGCGCCAGCAGCAGACAGGGGGCCGGGGAGCTGTTTTTT.

V and J are TRBV10-2 and TRBJ1-1; 7 bases are shared with TRBD1. V was pared by 8 bases and J by 8 bases, with 11 bases of the junction left unmatched. The germline gives CDR1 WSHSY, CDR2 SAAADI. The CDR3 loop spans 13 amino acids. The CDR3 is CASRRALTGEAFF. In nucleotides, the CDR3 is TGCGCCAGCCGAAGAGCTTTGACAGGGGAAGCTTTCTTT.

Points on this clone: A read error may account for a junction end that differs from germline. The chain combines TRBV5-4 with TRBJ2-7; weak D call: TRBD2 (7 bases). This CDR3 contains 11 residues. The germline gives CDR1 SGHNT, CDR2 YYREEE (reference sequence). CDR3 residues: CASSLLGGPTF. As DNA, the CDR3 is TGTGCCAGCAGCTTGCTGGGGGGGCCTACCTTC.

This chain links TRBV2 with TRBJ2-1; D unresolved. Deletions cut 8 bases from V and 4 bases from J, with 6 bases between. Germline lookup yields CDR1 SNHLY and CDR2 FYNNEI. CDR3 length: 11 amino acids. CDR3 in amino acids: CASGDYNEQFF. The CDR3 nucleotides read TGTGCCAGCGGCGATTACAATGAGCAGTTCTTC.

This clone was detected only a few times. J is TRBJ2-7 and V is TRBV2; TRBD2 matches 11 bases. From germline, CDR1 is SNHLY and CDR2 FYNNEI. This CDR3 region has 15 residues. Germline trimming cut 8 bases from V and 5 bases from J; bases unmatched to any gene: 11. For the CDR3, the DNA is TGTGCCAGCGTATTTTCTAGCGGGGGGACGAACGAGCAGTACTTC. It translates to CASVFSSGGTNEQYF. The full variable domain, in which reference TRBV2 and TRBJ2-7 provide the parts outside the CDR3, is EPEVTQTPSHQVTQMGQEVILRCVPISNHLYFYWYRQILGQKVEFLVSFYNNEISEKSEIFDDQFSVERPDGSNFTLKIRSTKLEDSAMYFCASVFSSGGTNEQYFGPGTRLTVT.

CDR3 loop: CAWSWGADQPQHF. The DNA for the CDR3 is TGTGCCTGGAGTTGGGGGGCTGATCAGCCCCAGCATTTT. The chain combines TRBV30 with TRBJ1-5; weak D call: TRBD1 (6 bases). From germline, CDR1 is GTSNPN and CDR2 SVGIG (reference sequence). Trimming removed 2 bases at V and 5 bases at J, with 10 bases between. The CDR3 runs to 13 residues.

V gene TRBV27 combines with J gene TRBJ1-4; 7 bases are shared with TRBD1. Germline V gene lookup returns CDR1 MNHEY and CDR2 SMNVEV (reference sequence). CDR3 size: 15 residues. Trimming removed 6 bases from V and 7 bases from J; junction bases left unmatched: 11. CDR3 DNA sequence: TGTGCCAGCAGGTCAACAGGGGCGGGTGGTGAAAAACTGTTTTTT. Protein sequence: CASRSTGAGGEKLFF.

The chain employs TRBV9 and TRBJ2-2, with D unclear. The ends were cut back, 4 bases at V and 6 bases at J, with 7 bases in the middle. The CDR3 contains 12 residues. The V gene's germline CDR1 is SGDLS and CDR2 YYNGEE. The CDR3 reads CASSLSPGELFF. DNA for the CDR3: TGTGCCAGCAGCCTGTCGCCCGGGGAGCTGTTTTTT.

The chain has TRBV7-9 and TRBJ2-1; 10 positions match TRBD2. The germline V gene encodes CDR1 SEHNR and CDR2 FQNEAQ (reference sequence). The CDR3 is 13 residues long. V was clipped by 5 bases and J by 10 bases; unmatched bases: 5. The CDR3 loop reads CASSSRTSGEQFF. The CDR3 DNA is TGTGCCAGCAGCAGTCGGACTAGCGGCGAGCAGTTCTTC.

The genes are TRBV7-2 and TRBJ2-7; 10 bases are shared with TRBD1. V shed 6 bases, J shed 5 bases, and the junction held 10 bases outside the gene matches. Germline CDR1 is SGHTA and CDR2 is FQGNSA. This CDR3 spans 15 amino acids. As DNA, the CDR3 is TGTGCCAGCAGAGGTCCGGGACAGGGGATCCACGAGCAGTACTTC. Amino acids: CASRGPGQGIHEQYF.

The chain joins TRBV14 to TRBJ2-2; weak D call: TRBD2 (6 bases). V was cut by 10 bases and J by 7 bases, with 16 bases left in between. The CDR3 runs 13 residues. CDR1 is SGHDN and CDR2 is FVKESK in the germline V gene. The CDR3 DNA follows: TGTGCCACCCAAAGGCAGGGAGGCGGGGAGCTGTTTTTT. Translating gives CATQRQGGGELFF.

The chain is built from TRBV5-1 and TRBJ1-2; 7 bases fit TRBD1. The J segment lost 3 bases and the V segment lost 5 bases, leaving 7 bases of the junction unmatched. The CDR3 is 14 residues long. Germline loops: CDR1 SGHRS, CDR2 YFSETQ. The CDR3 DNA is TGCGCCAGCAGGTCTCGACAGGGAGACTATGGCTACACCTTC. It codes for CASRSRQGDYGYTF.

The chain joins TRBV30 to TRBJ2-7; D is unclear. The CDR3 sequence is 15 residues long. CDR1 GTSNPN and CDR2 SVGIG come from the germline V gene (reference sequence). The ends were cut back, 0 bases at V and 0 bases at J, with 12 bases in the middle. In DNA form, the CDR3 reads TGTGCCTGGAGTGTACCGGGCCACAGCTCCTACGAGCAGTACTTC. Protein product: CAWSVPGHSSYEQYF.

CDR3 DNA: TGTGCCAGCTCATCGGGACGGCTTAGCAATCAGCCCCAGCATTTT. This gives the protein CASSSGRLSNQPQHF. V usage is TRBV18 and J usage is TRBJ1-5; a possible D gene is TRBD1 (5 bases). Trimming took off 5 bases at V and 0 bases at J, with 11 bases between the two ends. CDR1 is KGHSH and CDR2 is LQKENI in the germline V gene. This CDR3 is built from 15 residues.

This clone was found once. Other nucleotide sequences from this sample produce the same CDR3. The chain uses TRBV11-2 and TRBJ1-1, with D unclear. The V end was cut by 3 bases, the J end by 1 base, with 6 bases between. The CDR3 loop spans 13 amino acids. Germline V CDR1 and CDR2: SGHAT, FQNNGV. The CDR3 region is CASSLTPNTEAFF. In DNA form, the CDR3 reads TGTGCCAGCAGCTTGACACCGAACACTGAAGCTTTCTTT.

The chain joins TRBV6-5 to TRBJ1-2; D perhaps matches TRBD1 (6 bases). The length of the CDR3 is 16 residues. Trimming took 1 base from V and 1 from J, leaving 13 bases between them. The V gene's germline CDR1 is MNHEY and CDR2 SVGAGI. The CDR3 spells CASSYWEAGVNYGYTF. The CDR3 nucleotides are TGTGCCAGCAGTTACTGGGAGGCAGGGGTTAACTATGGCTACACCTTC.

This chain links TRBV6-6 with TRBJ1-5; 7 bases map to TRBD1. V was pared by 6 bases and J by 0 bases, with 5 bases of the junction left unmatched. Germline CDR1 and CDR2: MNHNY and SVGAGI (reference sequence). There are 15 residues in the CDR3. This CDR3 reads CASRLGTDSNQPQHF. CDR3 sequence (DNA): TGTGCCAGCAGATTGGGGACAGATAGCAATCAGCCCCAGCATTTT.

The rearrangement links TRBV7-8 to TRBJ1-5; D is unresolved. The V end was cut by 5 bases, the J end by 7 bases, with 15 bases between. Germline assignment: CDR1 SGHVS and CDR2 FQNEAQ. This CDR3 is 14 amino acids long. CDR3 DNA sequence: TGTGCCAGCAGCCCCCAATTACAGAACCAGCCCCAGCATTTT. It encodes CASSPQLQNQPQHF. The full variable domain, completed using reference TRBV7-8 and TRBJ1-5, is GAGVSQSPRYKVAKRGQDVALRCDPISGHVSLFWYQQALGQGPEFLTYFQNEAQLDKSGLPSDRFFAERPEGSVSTLKIQRTQQEDSAVYLCASSPQLQNQPQHFGDGTRLSIL.

CDR3 residues: CASSLGGRGTDTQYF. The CDR3 DNA sequence: TGTGCCAGCAGCTTAGGTGGCAGGGGAACAGATACGCAGTATTTT. V is TRBV7-8 and J is TRBJ2-3; D possibly corresponds to TRBD1 (6 bases). The ends were cut back, 1 base at V and 3 bases at J, with 11 bases in the middle. The CDR3 has 15 amino acids. Germline CDR1 and CDR2: SGHVS and FQNEAQ.

The V gene is TRBV18, the J gene TRBJ2-7; a possible D gene is TRBD1 (5 bases). Germline V lookup: CDR1 KGHSH, CDR2 LQKENI. The CDR3 consists of 13 residues. V was trimmed by 2 bases and J by 6 bases, leaving 11 bases between them. The CDR3 reads CASSPAGMSEQYF. The CDR3, as DNA: TGTGCCAGCTCACCAGCAGGGATGAGCGAGCAGTACTTC.

The chain employs TRBV7-2 and TRBJ1-2; D remains unclear. This CDR3 region has 14 residues. Per germline, CDR1 SGHTA and CDR2 FQGNSA. V was shortened by 4 bases and J by 4 bases, with 13 bases between the two germline ends. The CDR3 nucleotides are TGTGCCAGCAGCTCGTCTCGGAGACCCTATGGCTACACCTTC. Amino acids: CASSSSRRPYGYTF.

This clone was seen only a few times. The chain carries TRBV18 and TRBJ1-5; D is unclear. This CDR3 is 13 amino acids long. V was cut by 9 bases and J by 3 bases, with 12 bases left in between. Germline CDR1 KGHSH, CDR2 LQKENI. The CDR3 nucleotides are TGTGCCAGTAGAAGCCAGGACAATCAGCCCCAGCATTTT. Its translation: CASRSQDNQPQHF.

V is TRBV2 and J is TRBJ2-5; D may be TRBD2 (7 bases). This CDR3 is 13 amino acids long. Trimming cost V 7 bases and J 5 bases, with 14 bases left between them. In germline, CDR1 is SNHLY, CDR2 FYNNEI. CDR3: CASKGGGFETQYF. The CDR3 DNA reads as TGTGCCAGCAAGGGGGGGGGATTCGAGACCCAGTACTTC.

The chain uses TRBV27 and TRBJ2-2; possibly TRBD2 for D (7 bases). V lost 6 bases and J lost 1, with 15 bases in between. The length of the CDR3 is 16 residues. The V gene's germline CDR1 is MNHEY and CDR2 SMNVEV (reference sequence). The CDR3 region is CASRLRGLENTGELFF. DNA for the CDR3: TGTGCCAGCAGGCTGCGGGGGCTGGAGAACACCGGGGAGCTGTTTTTT.

The rearrangement uses TRBV6-1 and TRBJ1-1; weak D call: TRBD1 (5 bases). Germline CDR1 MNHNS, CDR2 SASEGT. The CDR3 length is 11 residues. With 8 bases removed from V and 4 bases from J, the gap between germline ends came to 8 bases. CDR3 in amino acids: CASCGGTEAFF. The CDR3 DNA reads as TGTGCCAGCTGCGGGGGCACTGAAGCTTTCTTT.